Following are 27 T cell receptor beta chains from one sample sequenced in a study of cytomegalovirus exposure and HLA in healthy donors. PCR was performed using 60 Vbeta and 13 Jbeta primers. Sequenced by immunoSEQ multiplex PCR; TCRdb stores in-frame clones only, minus some. The sample yields roughly 150,000 clones, approximately 88% seen once. The sequencing input was PBMCs. Source of these receptors: a man under 40 in good health and CMV-seronegative.

This sequence joins TRBV4-3 and TRBJ2-5; 8 bases fit TRBD2. The CDR3 is made up of 17 amino acids. Germline V gene data show CDR1 as LGHNA and CDR2 as YSLEER. V lost 1 base, J lost 0 bases, and 7 bases stayed unmatched. The CDR3 loop reads CASSQGLSGTYQETQYF. DNA for the CDR3: TGCGCCAGCAGCCAAGGTCTTAGCGGGACGTACCAAGAGACCCAGTACTTC.

This clone was detected a few times. This chain connects TRBV7-9 to TRBJ2-1, with a tentative D call TRBD2 (5 bases). The V end was cut by 0 bases, the J end by 8 bases, with 23 bases between. CDR1 is SEHNR, CDR2 FQNEAQ, per germline (reference sequence). This CDR3 is 18 amino acids long. The CDR3 is CASSLAPFHGNGIYEQFF. The CDR3 nucleotides are TGTGCCAGCAGCTTAGCGCCTTTTCACGGGAATGGTATCTATGAGCAGTTCTTC. The full variable domain, with the rest looked up from reference TRBV7-9 and TRBJ2-1, is DTGVSQNPRHKITKRGQNVTFRCDPISEHNRLYWYRQTLGQGPEFLTYFQNEAQLEKSRLLSDRFSAERPKGSFSTLEIQRTEQGDSAMYLCASSLAPFHGNGIYEQFFGPGTRLTVL.

In its sample, this clone was seen once. This chain links TRBV18 with TRBJ1-4; D may be TRBD1 (6 bases). This CDR3 spans 14 amino acids. Germline CDR1 reads KGHSH; CDR2 reads LQKENI. Trimming removed 2 bases at V and 4 bases at J, with 8 bases between. The DNA of the CDR3 is TGTGCCAGCTCACCAGGGACATATAATGAAAAACTGTTTTTT. It codes for CASSPGTYNEKLFF. The variable domain in full, completed from reference TRBV18 and TRBJ1-4, reads NAGVMQNPRHLVRRRGQEARLRCSPMKGHSHVYWYRQLPEEGLKFMVYLQKENIIDESGMPKERFSAEFPKEGPSILRIQQVVRGDSAAYFCASSPGTYNEKLFFGSGTQLSVL.

This chain links TRBV6-1 with TRBJ1-3; 10 nucleotides align to TRBD1. The CDR3 is 15 amino acids. CDR1 and CDR2 (germline): MNHNS, SASEGT. V gave up 4 bases and J gave up 0 bases; unmatched junction bases: 0. The CDR3: CASSGDRGSGNTIYF. The CDR3 nucleotides read TGTGCCAGCAGTGGGGACAGGGGCTCTGGAAACACCATATATTTT.

This CDR3 reads CASTRDSTGNTIYF. Written as DNA, the CDR3 is TGCGCCAGCACTCGGGACAGCACTGGAAACACCATATATTTT. J is TRBJ1-3 and V is TRBV5-1; 7 bases match TRBD1. The CDR3 has 14 residues. Germline V gives CDR1 SGHRS, CDR2 YFSETQ. J was trimmed by 2 bases and V by 6 bases; bases with no gene match: 5.

The rearrangement joins TRBV5-1 to TRBJ2-2, with 8 bases that match TRBD2. Trimming at V came to 6 bases and at J to 4 bases, leaving 26 bases not matched to a gene. Germline lookup yields CDR1 SGHRS and CDR2 YFSETQ. CDR3 length equals 21 residues. DNA for the CDR3: TGCGCCAGCACACCGAGCTTACTTCCTATGGCGGCGGGAGGTCTCACCGGGGAGCTGTTTTTT. Translated, it gives CASTPSLLPMAAGGLTGELFF.

The chain uses TRBV19 and TRBJ1-1, with 8 bases matching TRBD1. Germline-derived CDR1 and CDR2 are LNHDA and SQIVND (reference sequence). CDR3 length: 15 residues. V was clipped by 3 bases and J by 4 bases; unmatched bases: 7. The CDR3 DNA reads as TGTGCCAGTAGTATCCGGACAGGGTCTGGCACTGAAGCTTTCTTT. It encodes CASSIRTGSGTEAFF.

The J gene is TRBJ1-5, the V gene TRBV27, with D uncertain. The CDR3 has 15 amino acids. V was pared by 3 bases and J by 1 base, with 10 bases between. Germline CDR1 and CDR2: MNHEY and SMNVEV (reference sequence). CDR3 coding DNA: TGTGCCAGCAGTTTCCTCGCGGGGAGCAATCAGCCCCAGCATTTT. Protein: CASSFLAGSNQPQHF.

J is TRBJ2-7 and V is TRBV28; 7 positions agree with TRBD2. Trimming at V came to 10 bases and at J to 5 bases, leaving 17 bases not matched to a gene. This CDR3 is built from 15 residues. Per the germline V gene, CDR1 is MDHEN and CDR2 is SYDVKM. CDR3 residues: CATSPGLGLWDEQYF. CDR3 DNA sequence: TGTGCCACCTCACCCGGACTAGGCCTTTGGGACGAGCAGTACTTC.

This clone was seen a few times. The chain employs TRBV19 and TRBJ1-5; D perhaps matches TRBD1 (6 bases). Germline V CDR1 and CDR2: LNHDA, SQIVND (reference sequence). This CDR3 spans 14 amino acids. V lost 7 bases to trimming and J lost 2 bases, with 12 bases between them. The CDR3 sequence is CASTLRGGNQPQHF. DNA for the CDR3: TGTGCCAGTACCCTCAGGGGTGGCAATCAGCCCCAGCATTTT.

This clone was recorded a few times. The chain uses TRBV28 and TRBJ1-1; tentatively, D is TRBD1 (5 bases). Trimming pared 5 bases from V and 9 bases from J, leaving 19 bases between. Germline V gene lookup returns CDR1 MDHEN and CDR2 SYDVKM. The CDR3 is 14 amino acids. CDR3 loop: CASSLTTGGGKAFF. DNA of the CDR3: TGTGCCAGCAGTCTTACGACGGGGGGTGGGAAAGCTTTCTTT.

The chain employs TRBV14 and TRBJ1-5; D uncertain. The CDR3 sequence is 15 residues long. V was clipped by 2 bases and J by 6 bases, with 14 bases between them. Germline CDR1 SGHDN, CDR2 FVKESK. CDR3 amino acids: CASSQNLHKIQPQHF. CDR3 coding DNA: TGTGCCAGCAGCCAAAACCTTCACAAGATTCAGCCCCAGCATTTT.

This chain connects TRBV28 to TRBJ2-2; 11 nucleotides align to TRBD2. CDR3 size: 16 residues. Germline V gene sequence: CDR1 MDHEN, CDR2 SYDVKM. V dropped 6 bases and J dropped 5; count of bases not matched to a gene: 8. Written as DNA, the CDR3 is TGTGCCAGCAGCACTCGACTAGCGGGGTTAACCGGGGAGCTGTTTTTT. The encoded protein is CASSTRLAGLTGELFF.

V is TRBV1 and J is TRBJ1-6; the table calls TRBD1, which could not be checked here. TRBV1 counts as a pseudogene. The CDR3 consists of 19 residues. CDR3 sequence (DNA): TGCACCAGCAGCCAAGACCCTACCGGGACAGGGAACTATAATTCACCCCTCCACTTT. Translating it yields CTSSQDPTGTGNYNSPLHF.

This clone turned up a few times. This chain joins TRBV6-1 and TRBJ2-7, with D maybe TRBD2 (6 bases). CDR3 length equals 17 residues. The V end lost 0 bases, the J end lost 4 bases, and 19 bases lay between the germline ends. Germline V gene data show CDR1 as MNHNS and CDR2 as SASEGT. The CDR3 bases are TGTGCCAGCAGTGAAGCGGTACAATGGAGGGGCCTTTACGAGCAGTACTTC. Protein sequence: CASSEAVQWRGLYEQYF.

The J gene is TRBJ2-1, the V gene TRBV6-4; D is possibly TRBD2 (5 bases). Germline V gives CDR1 MRHNA, CDR2 SNTAGT. V lost 5 bases, J lost 10 bases, and 12 bases lay in between. The CDR3 consists of 12 residues. The CDR3 sequence: CASSLDGLEQFF. In DNA form, the CDR3 reads TGTGCCAGCAGTTTGGACGGACTCGAGCAGTTCTTC.

The chain joins TRBV13 to TRBJ2-5; maybe TRBD2 (5 bases). The V gene's germline CDR1 is PRHDT and CDR2 FYEKMQ (reference sequence). The ends were cut back, 5 bases at V and 7 bases at J, with 8 bases in the middle. The CDR3 consists of 11 residues. The CDR3 DNA is TGTGCCAGCAGCGGAACTAGGACCCAGTACTTC. Protein sequence: CASSGTRTQYF.

This chain uses TRBV7-9 with TRBJ1-2; maybe TRBD1 (5 bases). The germline V gene has CDR1 SEHNR and CDR2 FQNEAQ (reference sequence). CDR3 length: 14 amino acids. V was shortened by 1 base and J by 4 bases, with 10 bases between the two germline ends. The CDR3 protein is CASSLGQIIYGYTF. DNA of the CDR3: TGTGCCAGCAGCTTAGGACAGATCATCTATGGCTACACCTTC.

In its sample, this clone was seen a few times. The genes are TRBV4-2 and TRBJ2-1; 12 positions agree with TRBD1. This CDR3 has 14 amino acids. Germline V lookup: CDR1 LGHNA, CDR2 YNFKEQ. Losses at the gene ends were 4 bases for V and 9 bases for J; bases not matched to a gene: 4. The CDR3 reads CASSRDRGQIEQFF. The CDR3 nucleotides read TGTGCCAGCAGCCGGGACAGGGGGCAAATTGAGCAGTTCTTC.

This clone appeared a few times. The chain uses TRBV6-1 and TRBJ2-7, with TRBD2 matching over 7 bases. The V and J ends lost 8 bases and 1 base, in that order; junction bases with no gene match: 5. Germline V lookup: CDR1 MNHNS, CDR2 SASEGT. This CDR3 spans 13 amino acids. The CDR3 loop reads CASVWDYSYEQYF. As DNA, the CDR3 is TGTGCCAGCGTATGGGACTATTCCTACGAGCAGTACTTC.

V gene TRBV19 combines with J gene TRBJ2-7, with 8 bases identical to TRBD1. The CDR3 contains 15 residues. Germline V gene lookup returns CDR1 LNHDA and CDR2 SQIVND (reference sequence). With 3 bases clipped from V and 0 bases from J, the junction kept 4 bases outside the gene matches. The CDR3 spells CASSISGQGSYEQYF. The CDR3 nucleotides read TGTGCCAGTAGTATTAGTGGACAGGGCTCCTACGAGCAGTACTTC.

The chain employs TRBV10-1 and TRBJ2-5, with TRBD1 matching over 7 bases. There are 15 residues in the CDR3. The trim removed 3 bases at V and 1 base at J, leaving 5 bases unmatched. Germline V lookup: CDR1 WNHNN, CDR2 SYGVQD (reference sequence). The CDR3 DNA is TGCGCCAGCAGTGAAGGGGGCCTTTTCCAAGAGACCCAGTACTTC. The encoded protein is CASSEGGLFQETQYF.

This clone was recorded only once. The rearrangement links TRBV2 to TRBJ1-2; the match to TRBD1 covers 7 bases. Unmatched junction bases numbered 9, after V lost 4 bases and J lost 1 base. This CDR3 spans 16 amino acids. Per germline, CDR1 SNHLY and CDR2 FYNNEI. The CDR3 DNA reads as TGTGCCAGCAGTGGGGACAGTTCCCCCATTAACTATGGCTACACCTTC. Residues: CASSGDSSPINYGYTF.

This clone has just a few counts. This rearrangement joins TRBV2 to TRBJ2-7; 7 bases agree with TRBD1. CDR1 and CDR2 (germline): SNHLY, FYNNEI. Trimming removed 6 bases from V and 4 bases from J; junction bases left unmatched: 0. CDR3 length: 11 residues. The CDR3 DNA is TGTGCCAGCAGACAGGGGTACGAGCAGTACTTC. Translated, it gives CASRQGYEQYF.

The chain joins TRBV5-1 to TRBJ2-1; tentative D call: TRBD2 (6 bases). Trimming removed 7 bases from V and 4 bases from J, with 18 bases in between. The CDR3 extends over 15 amino acids. Germline-derived CDR1 and CDR2 are SGHRS and YFSETQ. CDR3 protein: CASSGWRVLYNEQFF. DNA of the CDR3: TGCGCCAGCTCCGGCTGGAGGGTTCTTTACAATGAGCAGTTCTTC.

V gene TRBV9 combines with J gene TRBJ1-1, with a possible D match to TRBD1 (6 bases). The germline gives CDR1 SGDLS, CDR2 YYNGEE. V was pared by 0 bases and J by 3 bases, with 12 bases between. The CDR3 has 15 residues. In DNA, the CDR3 is TGTGCCAGCAGCGTAGGAATAGGGGGAGACACTGAAGCTTTCTTT. Translation: CASSVGIGGDTEAFF.

The chain couples TRBV10-2 to TRBJ2-5; 12 positions match TRBD2. CDR3 length: 15 amino acids. Germline lookup yields CDR1 WSHSY and CDR2 SAAADI. V lost 6 bases to trimming and J lost 5 bases; unmatched junction nucleotides: 7. CDR3 sequence: CASRLAGGLSETQYF. The CDR3 bases are TGCGCCAGCAGACTAGCGGGGGGTCTCTCGGAGACCCAGTACTTC.